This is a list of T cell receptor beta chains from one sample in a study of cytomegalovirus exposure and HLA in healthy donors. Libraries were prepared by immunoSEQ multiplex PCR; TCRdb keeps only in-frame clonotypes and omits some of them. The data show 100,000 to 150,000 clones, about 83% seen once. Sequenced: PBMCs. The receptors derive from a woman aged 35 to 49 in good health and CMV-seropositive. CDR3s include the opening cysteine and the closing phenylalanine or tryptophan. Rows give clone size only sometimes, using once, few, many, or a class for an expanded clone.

CDR3: CASSSQGRGSYNEQFF; V: TRBV7-8; size: -; J: TRBJ2-1
CDR3: CASSPGLAVLYEQYF; V: TRBV9; size: -; J: -
CDR3: CASSLQSGSKSYEQYF; V: TRBV7-9; size: -; J: TRBJ2-7
CDR3: CASSLAPGEGDEQYF; V: TRBV7-9; size: -; J: TRBJ2-7
CDR3: CASSPTGGDQPQHF; V: TRBV2; size: once; J: TRBJ1-5
CDR3: CASSLEPAGVETQYF; V: TRBV5-1; size: few; J: TRBJ2-5
CDR3: CASSYNQREQYF; V: TRBV6-6; size: -; J: TRBJ2-7
CDR3: CASRDRGSYGYTF; V: TRBV30; size: once; J: TRBJ1-2
CDR3: CASSLGLWGRGIGTEAFF; V: TRBV7-2; size: once; J: TRBJ1-1
CDR3: CASRPSSGTYNEQFF; V: TRBV6-1; size: -; J: TRBJ2-1